The T cell receptor beta chain under discussion was sequenced for a study of T-cell memory formation after mild COVID-19. The overall study: Largely, the TCR clusters proved donor specific.

Study results and caveats: Later expanders leaned CD4+, whereas clones that contracted between day 15 and 85 were balanced CD4/CD8. The finding that pre-infection memory included some responding clones suggested that cross-reactive memory joined.

TCRalpha and TCRbeta libraries used 5'RACE with constant-segment primers and UMIs. TCRdb re-analysed the 5' RACE reads in MiXCR, keeping a single row per CDR3 protein. The sample shows around 82,000 distinct CDR3 sequences, about 13% of them seen only once. The ends were cut back, 0 bases at V and 4 bases at J, with 9 bases in the middle. This CDR3 contains 14 residues. Per the germline V gene, CDR1 is KGHSH and CDR2 is LQKENI. Comment on this clonotype: Its antigen remains unidentified.

V and J are TRBV18 and TRBJ1-1; weak D call: TRBD1 (6 bases). What was sequenced was PBMCs or a T cell subset sorted from them (not recorded which). The TCR comes from a man between 18 and 29 years old who had mild COVID-19 (a few samples of this study predate the infection). Cell type and time point are not known. CDR3 bases: TGTGCCAGCTCACCACCGGAGGGGGGCACTGAAGCTTTCTTT. Protein sequence: CASSPPEGGTEAFF.